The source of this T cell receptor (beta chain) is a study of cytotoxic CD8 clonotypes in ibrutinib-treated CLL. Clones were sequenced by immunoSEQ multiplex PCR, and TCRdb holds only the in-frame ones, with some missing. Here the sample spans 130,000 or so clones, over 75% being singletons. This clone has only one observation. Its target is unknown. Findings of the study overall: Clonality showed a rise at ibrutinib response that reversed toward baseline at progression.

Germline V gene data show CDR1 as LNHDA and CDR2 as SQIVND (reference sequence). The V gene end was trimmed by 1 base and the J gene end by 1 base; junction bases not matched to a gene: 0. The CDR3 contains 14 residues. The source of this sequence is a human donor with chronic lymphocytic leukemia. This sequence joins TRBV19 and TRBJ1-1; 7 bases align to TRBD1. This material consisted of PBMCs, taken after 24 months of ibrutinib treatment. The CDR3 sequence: CASSIGQGNTEAFF. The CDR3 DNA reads TGTGCCAGTAGTATAGGACAGGGGAACACTGAAGCTTTCTTT.